The T cell receptor beta chain under discussion was sequenced for a study of chemoradiotherapy in HPV16-positive cancers. The wider study: Candidate HPV-specific clones and shared TCR motifs came from a couple of HPV16-positive patients. Study observations and caveats: For HPV16-positive patients, expanding HPV-responsive T cells associated with longer recurrence-free survival. Candidate HPV-specific clones and E7-related TCR motifs grew in tumor during treatment.

Repertoires were sampled repeatedly during chemoradiotherapy. Trimming pared 0 bases from V and 5 bases from J, leaving 13 bases between. CDR1 is MGHRA and CDR2 is YSYEKL in the germline V gene. The CDR3 totals 15 residues. Worth noting for this clone: Its antigen is not identified.

Here immunoSEQ multiplex PCR was the method, and the copy in TCRdb shows in-frame clones only, minus some. Here the sample spans about 15,000 clones, roughly 91% being singletons. The source was blood, collected from a patient who underwent chemoradiotherapy. The rearrangement uses TRBV4-1 and TRBJ1-1, with D perhaps matching TRBD1 (5 bases). The sequence was obtained from a human donor with HPV-associated anogenital cancer. The CDR3 nucleotides are TGCGCCAGCAGCCAAGATATGGGGGTCGGGACTGAAGCTTTCTTT. Translated, it gives CASSQDMGVGTEAFF.